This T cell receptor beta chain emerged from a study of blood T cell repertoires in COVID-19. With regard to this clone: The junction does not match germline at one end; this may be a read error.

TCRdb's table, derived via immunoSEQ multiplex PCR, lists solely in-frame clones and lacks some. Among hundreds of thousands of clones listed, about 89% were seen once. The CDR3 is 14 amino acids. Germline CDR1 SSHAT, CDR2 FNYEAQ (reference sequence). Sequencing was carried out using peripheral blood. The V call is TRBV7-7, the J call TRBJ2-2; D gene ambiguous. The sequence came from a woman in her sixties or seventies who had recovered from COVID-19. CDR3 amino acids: CASSESSNTGELFF. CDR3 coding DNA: TGTGCTAGCAGCGAGAGTTCAAACACCGGGGAGCTGTTTTTT. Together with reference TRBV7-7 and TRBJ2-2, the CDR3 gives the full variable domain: GAGVSQSPRYKVTKRGQDVTLRCDPISSHATLYWYQQALGQGPEFLTYFNYEAQPDKSGLPSDRFSAERPEGSISTLTIQRTEQRDSAMYRCASSESSNTGELFFGEGSRLTVL.